Each of the 10 T cell receptor beta chains below was sequenced from the same sample in a study of Ad26.COV2.S vaccination and SARS-CoV-2 variants (dated by TCRdb to the early 2020s). Libraries came from the immunoSEQ multiplex PCR assay. The table was pulled from immuneACCESS by TCRdb, which kept in-frame rearrangements only. Such tables lose some clones; where checked, under half of the loss comes from unresolved V genes, and the rest has no known cause. The sample profile shows about 350,000 clones; 88% of them were found once. 6.4% of the sample comes from the top ten. In the paper's terms, the treatment or condition label means: 15 to 20 received Ad26.COV2.S at low or high dose, single or two shots; about five received placebo; per-sample allocation not given. Repertoires of vaccine and placebo recipients were sequenced from samples taken on day 63 after the first injection. Sample: peripheral blood, taken in a trial of Ad26.COV2.S vaccine versus placebo. These receptors all stem from a person between 18 and 65 years old who received the Ad26.COV2.S COVID-19 vaccine or a placebo.

The chain combines TRBV7-8 with TRBJ2-2; D call uncertain. The CDR3 runs to 13 residues. V was shortened by 1 base and J by 8 bases, with 8 bases between the two germline ends. Germline CDR1 and CDR2: SGHVS and FQNEAQ. CDR3 sequence reads: CASSLDLRGELFF. The CDR3 region has the DNA TGTGCCAGCAGCTTAGATTTAAGGGGGGAGCTGTTTTTT.

The chain combines TRBV7-9 with TRBJ2-2; 9 bases map to TRBD2. Germline V CDR1 and CDR2: SEHNR, FQNEAQ (reference sequence). This CDR3 has 18 amino acids. Trimming removed 4 bases from V and 3 bases from J; junction bases left unmatched: 12. This chain's CDR3 is CASSSSSRGGGYTGELFF. DNA for the CDR3: TGTGCCAGCAGCTCCTCGTCCCGCGGGGGGGGATACACCGGGGAGCTGTTTTTT.

The chain is built from TRBV3-1 (or the pseudogene TRBV3-2) and TRBJ2-2; TRBD1 agrees at 10 bases. The CDR3 covers 16 residues. The V segment lost 3 bases and the J segment 3 bases; nucleotides outside the gene matches: 4. Germline CDR1 is LGHDT and CDR2 is YNNKEL (reference sequence). DNA of the CDR3: TGTGCCAGCAGCCACCTCGGGACAGGGGACACCGGGGAGCTGTTTTTT. Translating gives CASSHLGTGDTGELFF.

The V call is TRBV5-6, the J call TRBJ2-3; D gene unclear. The germline gives CDR1 SGHDT, CDR2 YYEEEE. V gave up 3 bases and J gave up 5 bases, with 7 bases separating them. The CDR3 is 12 residues long. The CDR3 DNA reads TGTGCCAGCAGCTGGACCGAAGATACGCAGTATTTT. It codes for CASSWTEDTQYF.

The V and J genes are TRBV14 and TRBJ2-2, with TRBD2 as a possible D gene (6 bases). The CDR3 runs 14 residues. CDR1 SGHDN and CDR2 FVKESK come from the germline V gene. V lost 4 bases and J 4 bases, leaving 10 bases between the germline ends. The chain's CDR3 is CASSPRRATGELFF. In nucleotides, the CDR3 is TGTGCCAGCAGCCCGAGGAGGGCCACCGGGGAGCTGTTTTTT.

This clone was seen only once. The chain employs TRBV14 and TRBJ1-1; D possibly corresponds to TRBD1 (5 bases). Trimming took off 2 bases at V and 1 base at J, with 11 bases between the two ends. Per germline, CDR1 SGHDN and CDR2 FVKESK. There are 15 residues in the CDR3. The CDR3 sequence is CASSQLLRGNTEAFF. Written as DNA, the CDR3 is TGTGCCAGCAGCCAACTCCTAAGGGGGAACACTGAAGCTTTCTTT. Complete variable domain (other parts from reference TRBV14 and TRBJ1-1): EAGVTQFPSHSVIEKGQTVTLRCDPISGHDNLYWYRRVMGKEIKFLLHFVKESKQDESGMPNNRFLAERTGGTYSTLKVQPAELEDSGVYFCASSQLLRGNTEAFFGQGTRLTVV.

With regard to this clone: One end of the junction does not line up with germline, which may come from a read error. The chain is built from TRBV29-1 and TRBJ2-7; 9 bases match TRBD1. Germline values: CDR1 SQVTM, CDR2 ANQGSEA. CDR3 length: 14 amino acids. CDR3: CSVEGQGSSYEQYF. CDR3 sequence (DNA): TGCAGCGTCGAAGGACAGGGGAGCTCCTACGAGCAGTACTTC.

This rearrangement joins TRBV24-1 to TRBJ2-7, with D tentatively TRBD1 (5 bases). The CDR3 has 14 amino acids. CDR1 and CDR2 from the germline V gene are KGHDR and SFDVKD. Trimming removed 7 bases from V and 1 base from J, with 13 bases in between. The CDR3 sequence is CATRCFQGSYEQYF. CDR3 coding DNA: TGTGCCACCAGGTGTTTCCAGGGATCCTACGAGCAGTACTTC.

The chain uses TRBV2 and TRBJ2-7; D possibly corresponds to TRBD2 (6 bases). CDR3 size: 15 residues. V was trimmed by 7 bases and J by 2 bases, leaving 18 bases between them. Per germline, CDR1 SNHLY and CDR2 FYNNEI. Here the CDR3 DNA reads TGTGCCAGCACTCCGGGACTCGAAGAAGCCTACGAGCAGTACTTC. Protein: CASTPGLEEAYEQYF. The whole variable domain, remainder taken from reference TRBV2 and TRBJ2-7, is EPEVTQTPSHQVTQMGQEVILRCVPISNHLYFYWYRQILGQKVEFLVSFYNNEISEKSEIFDDQFSVERPDGSNFTLKIRSTKLEDSAMYFCASTPGLEEAYEQYFGPGTRLTVT.

This clone was seen only a few times. The chain joins TRBV19 to TRBJ1-6; TRBD1 matches at 7 bases. V gave up 7 bases and J gave up 8 bases; unmatched junction bases: 5. The CDR3 extends over 13 amino acids. CDR1 and CDR2 (germline): LNHDA, SQIVND (reference sequence). The CDR3 nucleotides are TGTGCCAGTACCAAGGACAGGTATTCACCCCTCCACTTT. It translates to CASTKDRYSPLHF. Variable domain in full (rest from reference TRBV19 and TRBJ1-6): DGGITQSPKYLFRKEGQNVTLSCEQNLNHDAMYWYRQDPGQGLRLIYYSQIVNDFQKGDIAEGYSVSREKKESFPLTVTSAQKNPTAFYLCASTKDRYSPLHFGNGTRLTVT.